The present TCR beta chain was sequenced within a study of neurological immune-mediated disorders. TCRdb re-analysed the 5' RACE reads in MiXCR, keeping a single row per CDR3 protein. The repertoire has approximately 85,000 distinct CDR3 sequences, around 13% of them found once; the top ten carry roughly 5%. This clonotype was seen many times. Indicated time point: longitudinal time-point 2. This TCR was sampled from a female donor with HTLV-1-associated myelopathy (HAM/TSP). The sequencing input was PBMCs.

The CDR3 sequence is CASSLFGTSGTGELFF. The CDR3 DNA is TGTGCCAGCAGTTTATTCGGGACTAGCGGTACCGGGGAGCTGTTTTTT. The rearrangement links TRBV28 to TRBJ2-2; 11 positions agree with TRBD2. From germline, CDR1 is MDHEN and CDR2 SYDVKM. Trimming at V came to 1 base and at J to 5 bases, leaving 3 bases not matched to a gene. This CDR3 is 16 amino acids long.